This T cell receptor (beta chain) is from a study of blood T cell repertoires in COVID-19. Study summary: The study drew acute and convalescent COVID-19 samples from the United States, Italy and Spain. From T cells, B-cell-depleted T cells, or PBMCs came the material, which was cDNA or gDNA.

J was trimmed by 8 bases and V by 6 bases; bases with no gene match: 12. Per germline, CDR1 MNHEY and CDR2 SVGAGI. This CDR3 is built from 14 residues. This clone was counted between two and nine times. The data were produced by immunoSEQ multiplex PCR, yet TCRdb's version contains in-frame clones alone and is incomplete. The sample contains roughly 55,000 clones, about 87% of which appear only once. This clonotype was sampled from a man aged 55 to 69 with active or convalescent COVID-19. V gene TRBV6-5 combines with J gene TRBJ1-2, with 7 nucleotides matching TRBD1. Source material: peripheral blood. The CDR3 is CASSTGEKVGGYTF. The CDR3 DNA is TGTGCCAGCAGCACAGGGGAGAAAGTAGGCGGCTACACCTTC.